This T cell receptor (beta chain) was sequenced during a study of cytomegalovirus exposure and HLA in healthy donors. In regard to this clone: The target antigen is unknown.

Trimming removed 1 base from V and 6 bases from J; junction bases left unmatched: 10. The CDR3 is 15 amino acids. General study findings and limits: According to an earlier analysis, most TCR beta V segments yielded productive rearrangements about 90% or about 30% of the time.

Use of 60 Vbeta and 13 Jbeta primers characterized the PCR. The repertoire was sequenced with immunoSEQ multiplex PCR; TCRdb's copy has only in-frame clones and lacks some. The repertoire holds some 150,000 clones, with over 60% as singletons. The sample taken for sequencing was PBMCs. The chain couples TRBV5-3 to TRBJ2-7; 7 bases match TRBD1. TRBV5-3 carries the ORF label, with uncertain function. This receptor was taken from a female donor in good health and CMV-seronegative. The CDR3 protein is CARSLMWDSKGEQYF. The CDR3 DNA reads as TGTGCCAGAAGCTTGATGTGGGACAGTAAAGGCGAGCAGTACTTC.